This paragraph covers one T cell receptor beta chain sequence. Germline assignment: CDR1 SQVTM and CDR2 ANQGSEA. Trimming removed 3 bases from V and 4 bases from J, with 10 bases in between. The CDR3 extends over 13 amino acids. The source of the sample is a study of blood T cells in healthy people across ages. A J-beta primer mix and a sample-barcoded 5' primer were used in a second PCR of roughly 6 to 11 cycles. A tag from a template-switch adaptor with 12 random nucleotides marked each cDNA molecule. TCRdb used MiXCR to reprocess the 5' RACE reads, holding one entry per CDR3 protein. Altogether about 1.4 million distinct CDR3 sequences are present, around 55% being singletons, with the ten largest covering over 5%.

The sequence was obtained from a man between 18 and 29 years old in good health. The sample consisted of blood. This chain links TRBV29-1 with TRBJ1-5; no reliable D call. CDR3 in DNA: TGCAGCGTTGATTCGGGTAGGAATCAGCCCCAGCATTTT. It encodes CSVDSGRNQPQHF.